A selection of T cell receptor beta chains follows, all from one sample in a study of T cell responses to AZD1222 COVID-19 vaccine. Method: immunoSEQ multiplex PCR; TCRdb's copy keeps in-frame clones and lacks some. The table lists about 35,000 clones, about 86% of them singletons. The source material was peripheral blood, sampled on day 0 of AZD1222 vaccination. The receptor source for this set is an adult in good health. Both conserved end residues are part of each CDR3. D genes are given only for firm matches.

V gene: TRBV3-1/TRBV3-2; D gene: NA; J gene: TRBJ1-1; CDR3 length: 14; CDR3 protein: CASSPVLGSTEAFF; CDR3 DNA: TGTGCCAGCAGCCCCGTATTGGGATCCACTGAAGCTTTCTTT
V gene: TRBV30; D gene: TRBD1; J gene: TRBJ1-4; CDR3 length: 14; CDR3 protein: CAWRPTGDGEKLFF; CDR3 DNA: TGTGCCTGGAGGCCGACAGGGGATGGAGAAAAACTGTTTTTT
V gene: TRBV7-9; D gene: NA; J gene: TRBJ2-2; CDR3 length: 14; CDR3 protein: CASSLDGTTGELFF; CDR3 DNA: TGTGCCAGCAGCCTCGACGGAACAACCGGGGAGCTGTTTTTT
V gene: TRBV4-3; D gene: NA; J gene: TRBJ2-7; CDR3 length: 13; CDR3 protein: CASSQFVFGEQYF; CDR3 DNA: TGCGCCAGCAGCCAATTCGTTTTTGGAGAGCAGTACTTC
V gene: TRBV28; D gene: NA; J gene: TRBJ1-6; CDR3 length: 13; CDR3 protein: CASSPPRGASLHF; CDR3 DNA: TGTGCCAGCAGTCCCCCCCGGGGGGCTTCCCTCCACTTT
V gene: TRBV19; D gene: NA; J gene: TRBJ2-2; CDR3 length: 13; CDR3 protein: CASSIANTGELFF; CDR3 DNA: TGTGCCAGTAGTATAGCTAACACCGGGGAGCTGTTTTTT
V gene: TRBV27; D gene: TRBD1; J gene: TRBJ2-7; CDR3 length: 13; CDR3 protein: CASSLSTGGEQYF; CDR3 DNA: TGTGCCAGCAGTTTATCGACAGGGGGCGAGCAGTACTTC
V gene: TRBV5-1; D gene: TRBD1; J gene: TRBJ2-7; CDR3 length: 15; CDR3 protein: CASSLGTGSSYEQYF; CDR3 DNA: TGCGCCAGCAGCTTGGGGACAGGTAGCTCCTACGAGCAGTACTTC
V gene: TRBV6-5; D gene: NA; J gene: TRBJ2-3; CDR3 length: 13; CDR3 protein: CASSPRGTDTQYF; CDR3 DNA: TGTGCCAGCAGTCCAAGGGGCACAGATACGCAGTATTTT
V gene: TRBV5-1; D gene: TRBD2; J gene: TRBJ2-1; CDR3 length: 16; CDR3 protein: CASRDGLAGPYNEQFF; CDR3 DNA: TGCGCCAGCAGAGATGGACTAGCGGGCCCCTACAATGAGCAGTTCTTC
V gene: TRBV18; D gene: TRBD1; J gene: TRBJ1-4; CDR3 length: 14; CDR3 protein: CASSRQGTNEKLFF; CDR3 DNA: TGTGCCAGCTCACGACAGGGGACTAATGAAAAACTGTTTTTT
V gene: TRBV2; D gene: NA; J gene: TRBJ2-7; CDR3 length: 15; CDR3 protein: CASSEETETSYEQYF; CDR3 DNA: TGTGCCAGCAGTGAAGAGACAGAAACGTCCTACGAGCAGTACTTC
V gene: TRBV2; D gene: NA; J gene: TRBJ1-2; CDR3 length: 13; CDR3 protein: CASSRGPAYGHTF; CDR3 DNA: TGTGCCAGCAGCCGGGGGCCGGCCTATGGCCACACCTTC
V gene: TRBV27; D gene: TRBD1; J gene: TRBJ1-6; CDR3 length: 15; CDR3 protein: CASRLEGARGSPLHF; CDR3 DNA: TGTGCCAGCAGATTAGAGGGGGCTAGGGGTTCACCCCTCCACTTT
V gene: TRBV30; D gene: NA; J gene: TRBJ2-1; CDR3 length: 14; CDR3 protein: CAWLLGWGKNEQFF; CDR3 DNA: TGTGCCTGGTTACTAGGCTGGGGTAAAAATGAGCAGTTCTTC
V gene: TRBV11-2; D gene: NA; J gene: TRBJ2-7; CDR3 length: 14; CDR3 protein: CASSLGSGSYEQYF; CDR3 DNA: TGTGCCAGCAGCTTAGGGTCCGGGTCCTACGAGCAGTACTTC
V gene: TRBV27; D gene: NA; J gene: TRBJ2-1; CDR3 length: 16; CDR3 protein: CASSLSSGSSYNEQFF; CDR3 DNA: TGTGCCAGCAGTTTATCGAGCGGCAGCTCCTACAATGAGCAGTTCTTC